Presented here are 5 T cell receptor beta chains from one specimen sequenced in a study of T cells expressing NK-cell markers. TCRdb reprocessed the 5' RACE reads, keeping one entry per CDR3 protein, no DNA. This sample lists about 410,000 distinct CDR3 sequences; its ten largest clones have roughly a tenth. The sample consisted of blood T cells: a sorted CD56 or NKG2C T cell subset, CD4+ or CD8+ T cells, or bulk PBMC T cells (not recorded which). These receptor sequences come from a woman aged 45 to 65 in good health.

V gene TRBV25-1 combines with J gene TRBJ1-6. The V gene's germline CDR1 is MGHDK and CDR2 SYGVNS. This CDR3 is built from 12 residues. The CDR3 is CASSLQYSPLHF.

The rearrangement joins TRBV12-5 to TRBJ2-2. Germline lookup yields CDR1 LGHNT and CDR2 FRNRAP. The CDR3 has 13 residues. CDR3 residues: CASGPDRSGELFF.

CDR3 sequence: CSAGTGGLRNYGYTF. The J gene is TRBJ1-2, the V gene TRBV29-1; TCRdb lists TRBD1, though no DNA is available to test this call. This CDR3 is 15 amino acids long. CDR1 SQVTM and CDR2 ANQGSEA come from the germline V gene.

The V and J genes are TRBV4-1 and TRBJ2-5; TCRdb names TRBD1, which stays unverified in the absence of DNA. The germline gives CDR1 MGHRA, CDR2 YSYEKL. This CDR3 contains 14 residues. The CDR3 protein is CASSLWTGEETQYF.

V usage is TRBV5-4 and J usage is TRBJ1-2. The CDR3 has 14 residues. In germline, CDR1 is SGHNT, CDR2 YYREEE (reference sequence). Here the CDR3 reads CASSSGGVSGGYTF.